Listed below are T cell receptor beta chains from one sample, sequenced in a study of cytomegalovirus exposure and HLA in healthy donors. Here immunoSEQ multiplex PCR was the method, and the copy in TCRdb shows in-frame clones only, minus some. The sample has some 120,000 clones, roughly 70% seen once. Material for sequencing was PBMCs. The receptors shown here come from a woman in her thirties or forties in good health and CMV-seropositive. Both conserved end residues are trimmed from each CDR3. The order of the fields is J gene, V gene, CDR3 protein.

>TRBJ1-5|TRBV7-2
ASSLPESNQPQH
>TRBJ1-6|TRBV5-1
ASSLLDSSSPLH
>TRBJ2-5|TRBV5-1
ASSPDRGWQETQY
>NA|TRBV28
ASSAPGQGDYEQY
>TRBJ2-3|TRBV5-1
ASSFSQSTDTQY
>TRBJ2-7|TRBV5-1
ASSFGGGLYEQY
>TRBJ2-3|TRBV7-9
ASSPWGGRHTDTQY
>TRBJ1-1|TRBV9
ASSQGGTEAF
>TRBJ1-1|TRBV7-3
ASSLYGGPNTEAF
>TRBJ2-3|TRBV27
ASSFLHPTSTDTQY
>TRBJ1-1|TRBV11-3
ASSLSSGSAEAF
>TRBJ2-2|TRBV9
ASSASTSSGELF
>TRBJ1-5|TRBV2
ASSEDSGAAQH
>TRBJ2-7|TRBV6-5
ASRDPGQGLPGQY
>TRBJ2-7|TRBV6-1
ASSERGQGIYEQY
>TRBJ1-1|TRBV5-4
ASSSRTSENTEAF
>TRBJ1-6|TRBV25-1
ASSDVQGSNSPLH
>TRBJ2-5|TRBV6-1
ASTPRAGWTQY
>TRBJ1-2|TRBV14
ASSVAQGAGGYT
>TRBJ1-2|TRBV6-6
ASSQQGAGYGYT
>TRBJ2-2|TRBV6-5
ASTQTGSTGELF
>TRBJ1-4|TRBV6-1
ASSVGTGRTNEKLF
>TRBJ2-7|TRBV30
AWSVGTGAYEQY
>TRBJ2-2|TRBV6-5
ASSPPDRNTGELF
>TRBJ1-4|TRBV30
AWSVSGIQATNEKLF
>TRBJ1-6|TRBV18
ASSPPGQRGSPLH
>TRBJ2-7|TRBV29-1
SVGGPRDTIPYEQY
>TRBJ2-5|TRBV5-6
ASSSYTTPETQY
>NA|TRBV29-1
SVVQSSYEQY
>TRBJ1-3|TRBV25-1
ASSEERSGNTIY
>TRBJ1-1|TRBV7-9
SSSLLNTEAF
>TRBJ2-3|TRBV6-4
ASSERETGDTDTQY
>TRBJ1-5|TRBV27
ASSSQGSNSNQPQH
>TRBJ2-1|TRBV4-3
ASSQPGLANEQF
>TRBJ1-5|TRBV30
AWSVGTGGVNSNQPQH
>TRBJ2-7|TRBV7-2
ASSSPGQGSSVY
>TRBJ2-3|TRBV14
ASSQDGGYTQY
>TRBJ2-7|TRBV28
ASSFAPVHEQY
>TRBJ1-1|TRBV6-5
ASSRGTGGGEAF
>TRBJ1-5|TRBV7-9
ASSPQDRDGQPQH
>TRBJ2-1|TRBV6-4
ASSDSPSAGGYNEQF
>TRBJ1-1|TRBV7-8
ASSFQTETEAF
>TRBJ2-3|TRBV4-1
ASRQGGTDTQY
>TRBJ2-7|TRBV28
ASSPLDREIGLEQY
>TRBJ1-1|TRBV7-9
ASSHVQGGIEAF
>TRBJ1-3|TRBV5-6
ASSYLYRGTGNTIY
>TRBJ2-7|TRBV4-3
ASSQEPGVRYEQY
>TRBJ1-2|TRBV9
ASSPRTGVAGYT
>TRBJ2-7|TRBV6-6
ASSSIGQTYEQY
>TRBJ1-1|TRBV4-3
ASSQGARGENTEAF
>TRBJ2-2|TRBV13
ASSLVRQNANTGELF
>TRBJ1-1|TRBV20-1
SAPEGPEAF
>TRBJ2-7|TRBV11-3
ASSPRGSFSFYEQY
>TRBJ2-5|TRBV7-2
ASSLALAGGLETQY
>TRBJ1-2|TRBV29-1
SAPGVYGYT
>TRBJ1-4|TRBV30
AWATNEKLF
>TRBJ2-1|TRBV6-4
ASSEDSGSSYNEQF
>TRBJ2-7|TRBV29-1
SVESGEKEAYEQY
>TRBJ1-5|TRBV4-1
ASSQDLGQGRNQPQH
>TRBJ1-2|TRBV9
ASSVFSGVADYGYT